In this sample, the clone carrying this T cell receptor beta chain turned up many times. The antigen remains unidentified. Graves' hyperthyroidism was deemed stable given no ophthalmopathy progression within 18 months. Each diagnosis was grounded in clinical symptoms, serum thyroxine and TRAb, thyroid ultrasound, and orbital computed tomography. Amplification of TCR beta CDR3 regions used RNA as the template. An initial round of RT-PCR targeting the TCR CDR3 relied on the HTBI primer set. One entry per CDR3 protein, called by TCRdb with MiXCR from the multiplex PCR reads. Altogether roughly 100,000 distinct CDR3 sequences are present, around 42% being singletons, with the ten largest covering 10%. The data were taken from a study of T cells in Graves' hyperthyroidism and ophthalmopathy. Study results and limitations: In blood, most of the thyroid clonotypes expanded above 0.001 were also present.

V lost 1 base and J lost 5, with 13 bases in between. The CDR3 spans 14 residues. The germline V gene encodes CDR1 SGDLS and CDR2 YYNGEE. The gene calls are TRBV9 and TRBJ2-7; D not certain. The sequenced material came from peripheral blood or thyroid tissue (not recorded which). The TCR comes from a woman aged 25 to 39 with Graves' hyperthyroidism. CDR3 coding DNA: TGTGCCAGCAGCGTACTACCCTCCGCCGACGAGCAGTACTTC. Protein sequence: CASSVLPSADEQYF.